Shown below are 32 T cell receptor beta chains from a single sample sequenced in a study of identical twins. In TCRdb, the 5' RACE reads were re-called with MiXCR into one record per CDR3 protein. The sample includes about 340,000 distinct CDR3 sequences, roughly 9% of them seen just once. What was sequenced was naive T cells sorted from blood. The receptors here all came from a woman between 50 and 59 years old in good health.

The table lists this clonotype with many counts. The rearrangement links TRBV10-3 to TRBJ2-5; D not resolved. V dropped 4 bases and J dropped 0 bases, with 3 bases sitting between them. Germline loops: CDR1 ENHRY, CDR2 SYGVKD. The CDR3 has 12 amino acids. DNA for the CDR3: TGTGCCATCAGTGCTTACCAAGAGACCCAGTACTTC. Its translation: CAISAYQETQYF.

The chain links TRBV5-1 to TRBJ2-4; the D is unclear. Trimming took off 3 bases at V and 5 bases at J, with 9 bases between the two ends. The CDR3 length is 13 residues. The germline gives CDR1 SGHRS, CDR2 YFSETQ. The CDR3 region is CASSSGGENIQYF. The CDR3, as DNA: TGCGCCAGCAGCTCAGGTGGGGAAAACATTCAGTACTTC.

This clonotype occurred a few times. The V call is TRBV11-2, the J call TRBJ2-5; D gene uncertain. Germline V gene sequence: CDR1 SGHAT, CDR2 FQNNGV. CDR3 length: 15 residues. V shed 2 bases and J shed 2 bases, with 12 bases lying between them. The chain's CDR3 is CASSLSWTYQETQYF. The DNA of the CDR3 is TGTGCCAGCAGCTTATCTTGGACCTATCAAGAGACCCAGTACTTC.

This clonotype came up a few times. The rearrangement links TRBV15 to TRBJ1-1, with D possibly matching TRBD1 (5 bases). CDR1 and CDR2 (germline): LNHNV, YYDKDF (reference sequence). The V gene lost 0 bases and the J gene lost 7 bases, with 9 bases spanning the gap. This CDR3 region has 13 residues. The CDR3 nucleotides read TGTGCCACCAGCAGAGATGCAGGACATGAAGCTTTCTTT. It translates to CATSRDAGHEAFF.

The chain uses TRBV5-1 and TRBJ2-7, with TRBD1 as a possible D gene (5 bases). The CDR3 consists of 14 residues. CDR1 is SGHRS, CDR2 YFSETQ, per germline. V lost 0 bases and J 4 bases, leaving 11 bases between the germline ends. CDR3 protein: CASSLGPDRYEQYV. The CDR3 DNA reads TGCGCCAGCAGCTTGGGCCCCGACAGATACGAGCAGTACGTC.

The chain recombines TRBV27 with TRBJ2-1; possibly TRBD2 for D (6 bases). The V gene's germline CDR1 is MNHEY and CDR2 SMNVEV (reference sequence). This CDR3 contains 16 residues. Trimming cost V 3 bases and J 0 bases, with 12 bases left between them. CDR3: CASSLEGVPSYNEQFF. Here the CDR3 DNA reads TGTGCCAGCAGTTTGGAGGGAGTGCCCTCCTACAATGAGCAGTTCTTC.

As DNA, the CDR3 is TGTGCCAGCAGCAGCCGGGGACTAGCGGTGTCTTACGAGCAGTACTTC. Its protein product is CASSSRGLAVSYEQYF. This chain connects TRBV25-1 to TRBJ2-7; TRBD2 matches 11 bases. Germline V gene data show CDR1 as MGHDK and CDR2 as SYGVNS. Unmatched junction bases numbered 11, after V lost 6 bases and J lost 4 bases. The CDR3 sequence is 16 residues long.

In this sample, this clonotype turned up a few times. The V call is TRBV5-1, the J call TRBJ2-3; no firm D call. The germline V and J ends were trimmed by 3 bases and 3 bases, with 8 bases remaining between them. CDR3 length equals 13 residues. Germline CDR1 is SGHRS and CDR2 is YFSETQ. The CDR3 spells CASSWTTTDTQYF. The CDR3 bases are TGCGCCAGCAGCTGGACCACTACAGATACGCAGTATTTT.

The chain joins TRBV4-1 to TRBJ2-1; 12 nucleotides match TRBD2. Trimming took 10 bases from V and 6 from J; bases not matched to a gene: 10. The CDR3 has 15 amino acids. Per germline, CDR1 MGHRA and CDR2 YSYEKL. CDR3 protein: CAIRTSGTRSNEQFF. Written as DNA, the CDR3 is TGCGCCATCAGGACTAGCGGGACCAGAAGCAATGAGCAGTTCTTC.

The chain has TRBV29-1 and TRBJ2-2, with a possible D match to TRBD2 (7 bases). The CDR3 loop spans 16 amino acids. Looked up from germline, CDR1 is SQVTM and CDR2 is ANQGSEA. V was trimmed by 6 bases and J by 0 bases, leaving 17 bases between them. CDR3 in amino acids: CSVARGAGPNTGELFF. CDR3 nucleotide sequence: TGCAGCGTCGCTCGGGGGGCCGGCCCGAACACCGGGGAGCTGTTTTTT.

This rearrangement joins TRBV11-3 to TRBJ2-2, with D perhaps TRBD1 or TRBD2 (5 bases each). The CDR3 sequence is 15 residues long. The germline CDR1 and CDR2 sequences are SGHNT and YENEEA. Deletions cut 6 bases from V and 4 bases from J, with 15 bases between. In DNA form, the CDR3 reads TGTGCCAGCAGATCTGGGAAGAGGGGCACCGGGGAGCTGTTTTTT. As protein: CASRSGKRGTGELFF.

This clonotype was observed a few times. V and J are TRBV3-1 and TRBJ1-1, with TRBD1 as a possible D gene (6 bases). CDR3 length equals 13 residues. Looked up from germline, CDR1 is LGHDT and CDR2 is YNNKEL (reference sequence). Trimming removed 1 base at V and 7 bases at J, with 10 bases between. The CDR3 region is CASSQVWGHEAFF. The CDR3 bases are TGTGCCAGCAGCCAAGTATGGGGGCATGAAGCTTTCTTT.

The chain joins TRBV12-5 to TRBJ2-6; 8 bases map to TRBD1. J was trimmed by 1 base and V by 6 bases; bases with no gene match: 11. The CDR3 sequence is 18 residues long. Germline CDR1 and CDR2: LGHNT and FRNRAP. The CDR3 spells CASGPGTGEASGANVLTF. In DNA form, the CDR3 reads TGTGCTAGTGGACCAGGGACAGGTGAAGCTTCTGGGGCCAACGTCCTGACTTTC.

This clonotype was seen a few times. V is TRBV5-6 and J is TRBJ2-4; perhaps TRBD1 as D (6 bases). The germline V and J ends were trimmed by 0 bases and 0 bases, with 10 bases remaining between them. The CDR3 has 16 amino acids. Germline V gene lookup returns CDR1 SGHDT and CDR2 YYEEEE. CDR3 DNA: TGTGCCAGCAGCTTGGTGGACAGATTAGCCAAAAACATTCAGTACTTC. Its protein is CASSLVDRLAKNIQYF.

The chain links TRBV12-3 or TRBV12-4 to TRBJ2-1; 12 bases are shared with TRBD2. With 10 bases clipped from V and 8 bases from J, the junction kept 6 bases outside the gene matches. This CDR3 is 13 amino acids long. CDR3 DNA: TGTGCCACTCGGGGACTAGCGGGTGATGAGCAGTTCTTC. It translates to CATRGLAGDEQFF.

The chain employs TRBV12-5 and TRBJ2-1, with D hard to call. The length of the CDR3 is 12 residues. The germline V gene encodes CDR1 LGHNT and CDR2 FRNRAP. Trimming took off 0 bases at V and 8 bases at J, with 5 bases between the two ends. As DNA, the CDR3 is TGTGCTAGTGGTTTGGTGAAGCATGAGCAGTTCTTC. As protein: CASGLVKHEQFF.

This clonotype showed up just a few times. This chain uses TRBV6-5 with TRBJ2-1; a possible D gene is TRBD1 (7 bases). The germline V gene has CDR1 MNHEY and CDR2 SVGAGI. Trimming stripped 1 base from V and 8 bases from J, with 12 bases between. The CDR3 length is 14 residues. The CDR3 coding sequence is TGTGCCAGCAGTTACTGGCAGGGGGGTGATGAGCAGTTCTTC. Translating it yields CASSYWQGGDEQFF.

This clonotype has ten or more counts. The chain recombines TRBV10-2 with TRBJ2-4; 9 nucleotides align to TRBD2. This CDR3 region has 18 residues. Germline V lookup: CDR1 WSHSY, CDR2 SAAADI. The ends lost 3 bases at V and 0 bases at J; junction bases unmatched: 9. As DNA, the CDR3 is TGCGCCAGCAGTGATTCATCTAGCGGGGTCCTAGCCAAAAACATTCAGTACTTC. It yields the protein CASSDSSSGVLAKNIQYF.

This clonotype has at least ten counts. The CDR3 DNA reads TGTGCCAGCAGCTTGGGACAGAGGGAGACCCAGTACTTC. This sequence encodes CASSLGQRETQYF. The chain has TRBV7-2 and TRBJ2-5; 7 bases map to TRBD1. This CDR3 is 13 amino acids long. Germline trimming cut 3 bases from V and 5 bases from J; bases unmatched to any gene: 3. CDR1 and CDR2 (germline): SGHTA, FQGNSA.

V gene TRBV5-1 combines with J gene TRBJ1-6; D is unresolved. The CDR3 has 14 amino acids. The germline V gene has CDR1 SGHRS and CDR2 YFSETQ. V lost 4 bases, J lost 8 bases, and 13 bases lay in between. DNA for the CDR3: TGCGCCAGCAGCCCCGACGGGATTGATTCACCCCTCCACTTT. It translates to CASSPDGIDSPLHF.

The table lists this clonotype with many counts. The chain employs TRBV7-2 and TRBJ2-1, with no clear D. V was cut by 2 bases and J by 3 bases, with 11 bases left in between. CDR1 is SGHTA and CDR2 is FQGNSA in the germline V gene. The CDR3 totals 15 residues. The CDR3 loop reads CASSLFGQSYNEQFF. The CDR3 DNA reads TGTGCCAGCAGCTTATTCGGTCAGAGCTACAATGAGCAGTTCTTC.

This clonotype was seen more than once but under ten times. The V and J genes are TRBV5-1 and TRBJ2-1; TRBD2 aligns across 12 bases. The CDR3 has 15 amino acids. Germline-derived CDR1 and CDR2 are SGHRS and YFSETQ. The V and J ends lost 3 bases and 9 bases, in that order; junction bases with no gene match: 7. This CDR3 reads CASSWTSGNVLEQFF. The DNA for the CDR3 is TGCGCCAGCAGCTGGACTAGCGGGAATGTACTTGAGCAGTTCTTC.

The chain uses TRBV5-6 and TRBJ2-5; 7 bases line up with TRBD2. This CDR3 region has 15 residues. Germline values: CDR1 SGHDT, CDR2 YYEEEE. J lost 4 bases, V lost 0 bases, and 6 bases had no gene match. The CDR3, as DNA: TGTGCCAGCAGCTTGGGGCTAGCGGAGGGAGAGACCCAGTACTTC. This sequence encodes CASSLGLAEGETQYF.

The CDR3 reads CASSEYEGRADEQFF. The CDR3 DNA reads as TGTGCCAGCAGTGAATATGAGGGGCGGGCGGATGAGCAGTTCTTC. The V call is TRBV6-1, the J call TRBJ2-1; possibly TRBD1 or TRBD2 for D (5 bases each). V was pared by 2 bases and J by 8 bases, with 16 bases between. The CDR3 totals 15 residues. Looked up from germline, CDR1 is MNHNS and CDR2 is SASEGT.

The rearrangement uses TRBV27 and TRBJ2-7, with 13 bases fitting TRBD2. Trimming at V came to 6 bases and at J to 3 bases, leaving 5 bases not matched to a gene. The CDR3 spans 15 residues. CDR1 MNHEY and CDR2 SMNVEV come from the germline V gene (reference sequence). The CDR3 loop reads CASRLRTSGSYEQYV. The CDR3 nucleotides are TGTGCCAGCAGACTACGGACTAGCGGGAGCTACGAGCAGTACGTC.

This clonotype appeared many times. The chain combines TRBV5-1 with TRBJ2-7; TRBD2 agrees at 7 bases. This CDR3 is built from 15 residues. Germline V gene data show CDR1 as SGHRS and CDR2 as YFSETQ. The ends lost 5 bases at V and 2 bases at J; junction bases unmatched: 10. The CDR3 protein is CASRAGETITYEQYF. DNA for the CDR3: TGCGCCAGCAGGGCGGGGGAGACGATAACCTACGAGCAGTACTTC.

This clonotype has a handful of counts. This chain connects TRBV20-1 to TRBJ2-1; unclear D gene. The germline V and J ends were trimmed by 2 bases and 0 bases, with 8 bases remaining between them. Germline V gene lookup returns CDR1 DFQATT and CDR2 SNEGSKA (reference sequence). The length of the CDR3 is 14 residues. The CDR3 DNA follows: TGCAGTGCTAGAAAGGCGGTCTCCTACAATGAGCAGTTCTTC. It translates to CSARKAVSYNEQFF.

The chain employs TRBV7-9 and TRBJ2-3; 8 bases fit TRBD1. Germline CDR1 reads SEHNR; CDR2 reads FQNEAQ (reference sequence). J gave up 6 bases and V 5 bases, and 16 bases lay outside the gene matches. The CDR3 extends over 17 amino acids. The CDR3 bases are TGTGCCAGCAGCCCACTCGGACAGGGACTGATTAGGGATACGCAGTATTTT. It specifies CASSPLGQGLIRDTQYF.

This clonotype has at least ten counts. V usage is TRBV27 and J usage is TRBJ2-7, with TRBD2 matching 14 bases. The CDR3 covers 18 residues. The V segment lost 5 bases and the J segment 2 bases; nucleotides outside the gene matches: 11. Germline-derived CDR1 and CDR2 are MNHEY and SMNVEV (reference sequence). CDR3 coding DNA: TGTGCCAGCAGTCCGCTGACTAGCGGGAGGGCCCGCACCTACGAGCAGTACGTC. It is translated as CASSPLTSGRARTYEQYV.

The chain links TRBV5-1 to TRBJ2-5; 13 nucleotides agree with TRBD2. V shed 4 bases and J 2 bases; nucleotides not matched to a gene: 5. CDR1 and CDR2 from the germline V gene are SGHRS and YFSETQ. This CDR3 comprises 16 residues. CDR3 sequence: CASSHGLAGAQETQYF. The CDR3 nucleotides are TGCGCCAGCAGCCACGGACTAGCGGGAGCTCAAGAGACCCAGTACTTC.

This clonotype has only a few counts. J is TRBJ2-7 and V is TRBV29-1, with D perhaps assigned TRBD1 or TRBD2 (5 bases each). CDR1 and CDR2 (germline): SQVTM, ANQGSEA. This CDR3 is 11 amino acids long. V was cut by 7 bases and J by 5 bases, with 12 bases left in between. CDR3 sequence: CSGEGENEQYV. The CDR3 DNA is TGCAGCGGGGAAGGGGAGAACGAGCAGTACGTC.

A few counts support this clonotype. V gene TRBV5-1 combines with J gene TRBJ2-6, with D maybe TRBD1 (6 bases). The germline V and J ends were trimmed by 4 bases and 0 bases, with 23 bases remaining between them. The CDR3 totals 20 residues. Germline CDR1 SGHRS, CDR2 YFSETQ. CDR3: CASSGAGTRTFTSGANVLTF. The CDR3 nucleotides are TGCGCCAGCAGCGGGGCCGGGACAAGGACTTTCACCTCTGGGGCCAACGTCCTGACTTTC. The variable domain in full, completed from reference TRBV5-1 and TRBJ2-6, reads KAGVTQTPRYLIKTRGQQVTLSCSPISGHRSVSWYQQTPGQGLQFLFEYFSETQRNKGNFPGRFSGRQFSNSRSEMNVSTLELGDSALYLCASSGAGTRTFTSGANVLTFGAGSRLTVL.